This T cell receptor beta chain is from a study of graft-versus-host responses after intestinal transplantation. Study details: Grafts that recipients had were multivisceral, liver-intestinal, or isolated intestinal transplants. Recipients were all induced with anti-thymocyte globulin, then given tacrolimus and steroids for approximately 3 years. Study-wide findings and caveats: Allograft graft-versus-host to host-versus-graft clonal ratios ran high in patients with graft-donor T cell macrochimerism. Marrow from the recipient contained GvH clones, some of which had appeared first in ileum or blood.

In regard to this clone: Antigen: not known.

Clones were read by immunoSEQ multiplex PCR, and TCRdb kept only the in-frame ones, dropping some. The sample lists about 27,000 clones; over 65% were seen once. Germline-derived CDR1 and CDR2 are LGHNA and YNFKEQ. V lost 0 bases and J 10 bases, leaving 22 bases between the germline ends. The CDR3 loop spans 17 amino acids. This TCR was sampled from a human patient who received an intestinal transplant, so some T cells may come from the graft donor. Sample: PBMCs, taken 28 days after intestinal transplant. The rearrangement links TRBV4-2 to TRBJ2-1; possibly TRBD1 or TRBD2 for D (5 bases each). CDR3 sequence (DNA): TGTGCCAGCAGCCAAGATGGGGCCCCTTTGGGTTGGGAGGAGCAGTTCTTC. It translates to CASSQDGAPLGWEEQFF.